The 27 T cell receptor beta chains below all came from one sample that was sequenced in a study of blood T cell repertoires in COVID-19. Libraries were prepared by immunoSEQ multiplex PCR; TCRdb keeps only in-frame clonotypes and omits some of them. The profile covers 85,000 to 90,000 clones, with 80% to 95% appearing a single time and approximately 2.3% taken by the ten largest. Material: peripheral blood. These receptor sequences come from a human donor with active COVID-19. The donor label of this sample is uncertain.

The chain couples TRBV7-3 to TRBJ2-3; tentative D call: TRBD2 (7 bases). Germline V gene lookup returns CDR1 SGHTA and CDR2 FQGTGA. This CDR3 has 15 amino acids. V dropped 2 bases and J dropped 3 bases, with 12 bases sitting between them. The CDR3 loop is CASSLGGARTDTQYF. In DNA form, the CDR3 reads TGTGCCAGCAGCTTAGGGGGGGCCCGGACAGATACGCAGTATTTT.

Here the CDR3 reads CASRFRDKAGELFF. The DNA for the CDR3 is TGTGCCAGCAGATTCCGGGACAAGGCCGGGGAGCTGTTTTTT. The gene calls are TRBV6-5 and TRBJ2-2; a possible D gene is TRBD1 (6 bases). The CDR3 runs to 14 residues. The V gene lost 6 bases and the J gene lost 6 bases, with 14 bases spanning the gap. Per the germline V gene, CDR1 is MNHEY and CDR2 is SVGAGI.

This chain links TRBV27 with TRBJ1-3, with D maybe TRBD1 (5 bases). The CDR3 spans 14 residues. Germline lookup yields CDR1 MNHEY and CDR2 SMNVEV (reference sequence). V was shortened by 6 bases and J by 4 bases, with 13 bases between the two germline ends. CDR3 sequence: CASRLGEAGNTIYF. As DNA, the CDR3 is TGTGCCAGCAGACTGGGGGAGGCCGGAAACACCATATATTTT.

V is TRBV15 and J is TRBJ2-7, with TRBD1 matching over 8 bases. V gave up 4 bases and J gave up 2 bases; unmatched junction bases: 7. Per the germline V gene, CDR1 is LNHNV and CDR2 is YYDKDF (reference sequence). The CDR3 totals 15 residues. CDR3 in DNA: TGTGCCACCAGCACTCGGACAGGGAAGACCTACGAGCAGTACTTC. This translates into CATSTRTGKTYEQYF.

This sequence joins TRBV5-1 and TRBJ2-3, with D possibly matching TRBD1 (6 bases). CDR1 and CDR2 from the germline V gene are SGHRS and YFSETQ. The CDR3 loop spans 13 amino acids. V dropped 7 bases and J dropped 3 bases, with 12 bases sitting between them. CDR3 in amino acids: CASGGVVTDTQYF. CDR3 coding DNA: TGCGCCAGCGGGGGCGTAGTGACAGATACGCAGTATTTT.

The chain couples TRBV6-5 to TRBJ1-1; 8 positions match TRBD1. V lost 6 bases and J lost 5; bases outside the gene matches: 11. This CDR3 spans 15 amino acids. Per germline, CDR1 MNHEY and CDR2 SVGAGI. CDR3 sequence (DNA): TGTGCCAGCAGCTGGTCAAGGGACAGGTTAACTGAAGCTTTCTTT. This gives the protein CASSWSRDRLTEAFF.

This chain joins TRBV28 and TRBJ1-5, with D maybe TRBD1 (5 bases). Germline V gives CDR1 MDHEN, CDR2 SYDVKM. The CDR3 consists of 20 residues. V gave up 4 bases and J gave up 1 base, with 26 bases separating them. The DNA of the CDR3 is TGTGCCAGCAGTTCTATTCCAGGGTCGTATCGAGGATGGAGCAATCAGCCCCAGCATTTT. Amino acid sequence: CASSSIPGSYRGWSNQPQHF.

The chain employs TRBV6-5 and TRBJ2-3, with D possibly being TRBD2 (5 bases). The V end was cut by 11 bases, the J end by 0 bases, with 15 bases between. Germline CDR1 is MNHEY and CDR2 is SVGAGI. This CDR3 is 14 amino acids long. CDR3 loop: CAGKRTLSTDTQYF. The CDR3 region has the DNA TGTGCCGGTAAGCGGACCCTGAGCACAGATACGCAGTATTTT.

The gene calls are TRBV7-6 and TRBJ2-7; 11 bases are a match to TRBD2. J lost 4 bases, V lost 5 bases, and 4 bases had no gene match. The V gene's germline CDR1 is SGHVS and CDR2 FNYEAQ. This CDR3 has 14 residues. CDR3: CASSPRLAGYEQYF. As DNA, the CDR3 is TGTGCCAGCAGCCCCCGACTAGCGGGGTACGAGCAGTACTTC.

The chain couples TRBV7-6 to TRBJ2-2; 14 positions match TRBD2. J lost 2 bases, V lost 5 bases, and 7 bases had no gene match. Germline CDR1 is SGHVS and CDR2 is FNYEAQ. This CDR3 has 18 amino acids. CDR3 DNA sequence: TGTGCCAGCAGCGAAGGACTAGCGGGGGGAACAAACACCGGGGAGCTGTTTTTT. It translates to CASSEGLAGGTNTGELFF.

V gene TRBV5-8 combines with J gene TRBJ2-5; TRBD2 aligns across 7 bases. Unmatched junction bases numbered 8, after V lost 4 bases and J lost 2 bases. CDR3 size: 15 residues. Germline CDR1 SGHTS, CDR2 YDEGEE. CDR3: CASSRPAGVQETQYF. CDR3 bases: TGTGCCAGCAGCCGGCCGGCGGGGGTTCAAGAGACCCAGTACTTC.

V usage is TRBV4-1 and J usage is TRBJ1-3; D unresolved. This CDR3 has 17 residues. Germline V gene sequence: CDR1 MGHRA, CDR2 YSYEKL. Trimming stripped 3 bases from V and 4 bases from J, with 19 bases between. This chain's CDR3 is CASSQILQSGSGNTIYF. CDR3 DNA sequence: TGCGCCAGCAGCCAGATTCTCCAGTCGGGTTCCGGAAACACCATATATTTT.

The rearrangement joins TRBV4-3 to TRBJ1-2; 9 bases match TRBD1. V gave up 0 bases and J gave up 5 bases; unmatched junction bases: 16. In germline, CDR1 is LGHNA, CDR2 YSLEER. The length of the CDR3 is 19 residues. CDR3 region: CASSQDLSWTGDFGYGYTF. The CDR3 region has the DNA TGCGCCAGCAGCCAAGATCTGTCCTGGACAGGGGATTTCGGGTATGGCTACACCTTC.

This chain joins TRBV3-1 (or the pseudogene TRBV3-2) and TRBJ2-5, with D possibly being TRBD2 (6 bases). In germline, CDR1 is LGHDT, CDR2 YNNKEL (reference sequence). This CDR3 has 15 residues. V was trimmed by 4 bases and J by 0 bases, leaving 12 bases between them. CDR3 region: CASSPELADQETQYF. CDR3 coding DNA: TGTGCCAGCAGCCCTGAACTAGCAGACCAAGAGACCCAGTACTTC.

The chain employs TRBV6-6 and TRBJ1-4; D is ambiguous. Germline loops: CDR1 MNHNY, CDR2 SVGAGI (reference sequence). Trimming pared 2 bases from V and 6 bases from J, leaving 16 bases between. This CDR3 has 16 amino acids. Here the CDR3 DNA reads TGTGCCAGCAGTTACCTAATGGGCGGGCAAGATGAAAAACTGTTTTTT. It specifies CASSYLMGGQDEKLFF.

The V and J genes are TRBV5-1 and TRBJ2-2; the match to TRBD2 covers 7 bases. The CDR3 runs to 18 residues. Germline assignment: CDR1 SGHRS and CDR2 YFSETQ. The ends lost 2 bases at V and 0 bases at J; junction bases unmatched: 10. The CDR3 spells CASSFRAAGDPNTGELFF. CDR3 in DNA: TGCGCCAGCAGCTTTAGGGCGGCGGGGGATCCGAACACCGGGGAGCTGTTTTTT.

The chain links TRBV2 to TRBJ1-2; TRBD1 agrees at 7 bases. Germline CDR1 and CDR2: SNHLY and FYNNEI. V shed 0 bases and J 8 bases; nucleotides not matched to a gene: 9. The CDR3 runs to 15 residues. The DNA for the CDR3 is TGTGCCAGCAGTGAAGCACCTAAGACAGGGTCGGGCTACACCTTC. Encoded protein: CASSEAPKTGSGYTF.

The chain combines TRBV5-1 with TRBJ2-3, with D possibly being TRBD2 (6 bases). Between the trimmed V and J ends, which lost 1 base and 0 bases, there was a span of 12 bases. Germline V CDR1 and CDR2: SGHRS, YFSETQ. The CDR3 is 16 amino acids. CDR3 DNA sequence: TGCGCCAGCAGCTTGACTAGCCAGTATAGCACAGATACGCAGTATTTT. As protein: CASSLTSQYSTDTQYF.

J is TRBJ1-1 and V is TRBV5-1, with a possible D match to TRBD1 (5 bases). The V end was cut by 4 bases, the J end by 7 bases, with 20 bases between. CDR3 length equals 15 residues. The V gene's germline CDR1 is SGHRS and CDR2 YFSETQ. The CDR3 nucleotides read TGCGCCAGCAGCCAAATGTCCCCAGGAACAGGTGAAGCTTTCTTT. The encoded protein is CASSQMSPGTGEAFF.

This rearrangement joins TRBV6-5 to TRBJ1-3, with 7 bases matching TRBD1. This CDR3 spans 15 amino acids. With 4 bases clipped from V and 4 bases from J, the junction kept 7 bases outside the gene matches. The V gene's germline CDR1 is MNHEY and CDR2 SVGAGI. DNA for the CDR3: TGTGCCAGCAGTTCGGGGACAGCCACGGGAAACACCATATATTTT. Translating it yields CASSSGTATGNTIYF.

This clone showed up just once. The rearrangement uses TRBV19 and TRBJ1-1, with 8 positions matching TRBD1. V shed 6 bases, J shed 5 bases, and the junction held 11 bases outside the gene matches. The V gene's germline CDR1 is LNHDA and CDR2 SQIVND (reference sequence). The CDR3 has 15 amino acids. The CDR3 reads CASSNRGSHGTEAFF. The DNA for the CDR3 is TGTGCCAGTAGCAACAGGGGGTCTCATGGGACTGAAGCTTTCTTT.

The chain recombines TRBV10-3 with TRBJ1-2, with 7 bases lining up with TRBD1. The CDR3 extends over 14 amino acids. V gave up 3 bases and J gave up 5 bases; unmatched junction bases: 6. Germline CDR1 ENHRY, CDR2 SYGVKD. CDR3 bases: TGTGCCATCAGTGAAAACAGGGGATTGTATGGCTACACCTTC. Translated, it gives CAISENRGLYGYTF.

This sequence joins TRBV2 and TRBJ2-2; 10 bases fit TRBD1. With V trimmed by 7 bases and J by 5 bases, 4 bases remained unmatched. The CDR3 consists of 14 residues. Germline assignment: CDR1 SNHLY and CDR2 FYNNEI. In DNA form, the CDR3 reads TGTGCCAGCACGCGACAGGGGGCAACCGGGGAGCTGTTTTTT. It yields the protein CASTRQGATGELFF.

A single count supports this clone. J is TRBJ2-5 and V is TRBV19; 11 bases are shared with TRBD1. The CDR3 contains 15 residues. V was clipped by 5 bases and J by 4 bases; unmatched bases: 6. Germline V gives CDR1 LNHDA, CDR2 SQIVND (reference sequence). CDR3 loop: CASSSRTGGIETQYF. For the CDR3, the DNA is TGTGCCAGTAGTTCGCGGACAGGGGGCATAGAGACCCAGTACTTC.

Worth noting for this clone: One end of the junction does not line up with germline, which may come from a read error. The V and J genes are TRBV7-7 and TRBJ2-7, with TRBD2 identical over 14 bases. This CDR3 contains 18 residues. Germline values: CDR1 SSHAT, CDR2 FNYEAQ (reference sequence). In DNA, the CDR3 is TGTGCTAGCAGCCCACCTTGGACTAGCGGGGGGTATCCCTACGAGCAGTACTTC. Protein product: CASSPPWTSGGYPYEQYF. The whole variable domain, filled in from reference TRBV7-7 and TRBJ2-7, reads GAGVSQSPRYKVTKRGQDVTLRCDPISSHATLYWYQQALGQGPEFLTYFNYEAQPDKSGLPSDRFSAERPEGSISTLTIQRTEQRDSAMYRCASSPPWTSGGYPYEQYFGPGTRLTVT.

The J gene is TRBJ1-2, the V gene TRBV18; D remains ambiguous. Germline CDR1 KGHSH, CDR2 LQKENI. The CDR3 spans 14 residues. V lost 6 bases and J 4 bases, leaving 15 bases between the germline ends. CDR3 DNA: TGTGCCAGCTCTCTGGAAGCTACTAGCTATGGCTACACCTTC. It codes for CASSLEATSYGYTF. Full variable domain (rest looked up from reference TRBV18 and TRBJ1-2): NAGVMQNPRHLVRRRGQEARLRCSPMKGHSHVYWYRQLPEEGLKFMVYLQKENIIDESGMPKERFSAEFPKEGPSILRIQQVVRGDSAAYFCASSLEATSYGYTFGSGTRLTVV.

V gene TRBV24-1 combines with J gene TRBJ1-5; D is ambiguous. The germline V and J ends were trimmed by 2 bases and 1 base, with 11 bases remaining between them. The CDR3 has 16 amino acids. Germline assignment: CDR1 KGHDR and CDR2 SFDVKD. The CDR3 reads CATSDSSGLSNQPQHF. The CDR3 DNA is TGTGCCACCAGTGATTCCTCGGGGTTGAGCAATCAGCCCCAGCATTTT.